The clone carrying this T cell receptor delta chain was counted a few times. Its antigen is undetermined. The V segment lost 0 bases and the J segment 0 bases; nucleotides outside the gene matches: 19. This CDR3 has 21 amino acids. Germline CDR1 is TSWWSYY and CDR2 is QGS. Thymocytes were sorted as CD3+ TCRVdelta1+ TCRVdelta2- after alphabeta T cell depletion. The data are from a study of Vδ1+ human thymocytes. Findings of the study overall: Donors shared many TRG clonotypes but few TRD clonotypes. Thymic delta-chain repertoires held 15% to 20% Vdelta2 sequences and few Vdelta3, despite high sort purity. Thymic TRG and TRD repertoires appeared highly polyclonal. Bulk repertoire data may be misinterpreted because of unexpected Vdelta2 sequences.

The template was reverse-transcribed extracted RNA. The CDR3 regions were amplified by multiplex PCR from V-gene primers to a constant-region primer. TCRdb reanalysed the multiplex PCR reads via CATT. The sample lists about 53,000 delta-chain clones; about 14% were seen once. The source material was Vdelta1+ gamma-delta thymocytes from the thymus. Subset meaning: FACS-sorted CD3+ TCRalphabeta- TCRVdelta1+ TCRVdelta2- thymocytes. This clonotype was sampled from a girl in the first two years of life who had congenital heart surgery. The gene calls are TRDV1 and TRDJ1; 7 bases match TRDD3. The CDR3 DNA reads TGTGCTCTTGGGGAACTAGGACTACTTGGCTGGGGGGAAACGTACACCGATAAACTCATCTTT. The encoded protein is CALGELGLLGWGETYTDKLIF.